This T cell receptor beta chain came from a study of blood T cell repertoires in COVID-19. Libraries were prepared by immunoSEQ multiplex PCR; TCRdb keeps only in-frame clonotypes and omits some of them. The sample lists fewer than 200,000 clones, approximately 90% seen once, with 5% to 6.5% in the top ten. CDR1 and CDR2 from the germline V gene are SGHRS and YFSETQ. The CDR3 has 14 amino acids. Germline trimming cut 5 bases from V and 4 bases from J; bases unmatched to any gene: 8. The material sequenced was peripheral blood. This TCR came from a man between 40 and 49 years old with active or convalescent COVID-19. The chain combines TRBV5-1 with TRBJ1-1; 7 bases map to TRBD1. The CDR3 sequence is CASSGRTGFTEAFF. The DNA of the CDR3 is TGCGCCAGCAGTGGACGGACAGGATTCACTGAAGCTTTCTTT.